This TCR beta chain was captured in a study of CD8 T cells in ankylosing spondylitis. At least ten counts were recorded for this clonotype. The antigen remains unidentified. Germline CDR1 is DFQATT and CDR2 is SNEGSKA (reference sequence). This CDR3 has 14 residues. Trimming removed 5 bases from V and 4 bases from J; junction bases left unmatched: 5. Notes on the study in general: Disease-linked clones reportedly concentrated significantly in matched ankylosing spondylitis synovial fluid. Blood of patients with ankylosing spondylitis appeared to be characterized by a TCR beta motif of seven or eight highly homologous variants. Some of these motif variants have turned up before, in reports on reactive arthritis synovial fluid and blood.

The authors made TCR beta libraries by quantitative 5'-RACE with molecular barcodes. Each CDR3 protein is one row after TCRdb ran MiXCR on the 5' RACE reads. The sample yields about 69,000 distinct CDR3 sequences, under 5.5% seen once. The origin of this receptor is a male donor with ankylosing spondylitis or in good health (not recorded which). Input material: blood, either unsorted or a sorted T cell fraction (not recorded which). The chain joins TRBV20-1 to TRBJ2-2; 9 bases line up with TRBD2. CDR3 sequence (DNA): TGCAGTGCTGCGGGGGGGCCTGGCACCGGGGAGCTGTTTTTT. It encodes CSAAGGPGTGELFF.